The TCR beta chain under discussion was sequenced for a study of long-term antiretroviral therapy in people with HIV. About the study: The study's earliest collections predate the 2015 immediate-ART recommendation by about a decade. Study-level points and caveats: With ART, diversity went up but was still lower than in transplant donor controls.

The CDR3 runs to 12 residues. Germline CDR1 SGHRS, CDR2 YFSETQ. The V segment lost 4 bases and the J segment 4 bases; nucleotides outside the gene matches: 1. It was version v3.0 of the immunoSEQ assay that was run at survey level. What sequencing targeted per sample was about 40,000-55,000 T-cell genomes. Clones were sequenced by immunoSEQ multiplex PCR, and TCRdb holds only the in-frame ones, with some missing. The sample shows some 22,000 clones, around four fifths of them seen only once. Every HIV-positive participant received treatment in the United States. Regarding this clone: What it binds is unknown.

This material consisted of unsorted PBMCs, taken 1.6 years after starting antiretroviral therapy. The clonotype comes from a man aged 35 to 55 with HIV. The chain combines TRBV5-1 with TRBJ1-1; 7 positions match TRBD1. CDR3: CASSAGGTEAFF. In DNA, the CDR3 is TGCGCCAGCAGCGCAGGGGGCACTGAAGCTTTCTTT.